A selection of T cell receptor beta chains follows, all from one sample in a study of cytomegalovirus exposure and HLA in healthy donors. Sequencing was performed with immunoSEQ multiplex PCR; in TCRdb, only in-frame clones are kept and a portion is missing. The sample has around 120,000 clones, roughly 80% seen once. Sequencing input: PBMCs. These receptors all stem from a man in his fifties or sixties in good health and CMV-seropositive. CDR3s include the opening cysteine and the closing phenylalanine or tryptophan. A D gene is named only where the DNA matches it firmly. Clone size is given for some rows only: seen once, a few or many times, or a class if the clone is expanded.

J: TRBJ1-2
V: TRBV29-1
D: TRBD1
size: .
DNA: TGCAGCGACACGGACAGGGGTTCTGGCTACACCTTC
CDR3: CSDTDRGSGYTF

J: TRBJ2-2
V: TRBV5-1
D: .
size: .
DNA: TGCGCCAGCAGCTTGGACAGGGCTAACGGGGAGCTGTTTTTT
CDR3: CASSLDRANGELFF

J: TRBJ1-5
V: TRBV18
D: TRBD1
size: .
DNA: TGTGCCAGCTCACTAGGCAGGGGGAGTGGAAACAATCAGCCCCAGCATTTT
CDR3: CASSLGRGSGNNQPQHF

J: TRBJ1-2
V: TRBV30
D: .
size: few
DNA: TGTGCCTGGAGTGTACAGGGCACGGGTGGCTACACCTTC
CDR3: CAWSVQGTGGYTF

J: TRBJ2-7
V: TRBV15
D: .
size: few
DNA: TGTGCCACCAGCTCGCGAGGGGAGCAGTACTTC
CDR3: CATSSRGEQYF

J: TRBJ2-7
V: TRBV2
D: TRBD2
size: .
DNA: TGTGCCAGCAGTGCTAGTAGCGGGGGGCCCTCCTACGAGCAGTACTTC
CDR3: CASSASSGGPSYEQYF

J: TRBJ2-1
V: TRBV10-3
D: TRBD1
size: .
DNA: TGTGCCAGCGGAACAGGGGCCCCCTACAATGAGCAGTTCTTC
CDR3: CASGTGAPYNEQFF

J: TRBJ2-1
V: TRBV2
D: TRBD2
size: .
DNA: TGTGCCAGCAGTCAATGGACTAGCGGGGTCTACAATGAGCAGTTCTTC
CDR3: CASSQWTSGVYNEQFF

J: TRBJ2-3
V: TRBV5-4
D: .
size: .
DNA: TGTGCCAGCAGCCGTGGATTGCTTCGGGGAACAGATACGCAGTATTTT
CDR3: CASSRGLLRGTDTQYF

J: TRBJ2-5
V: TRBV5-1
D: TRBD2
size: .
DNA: TGCGCCAGCAGCTCGGGACTAGCGGAGACACTTGCCCAGTACTTC
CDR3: CASSSGLAETLAQYF

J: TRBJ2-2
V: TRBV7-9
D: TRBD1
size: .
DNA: TGTGCCAGCAGCTTTACAGGGGGCGCGGCCGGGGAGCTGTTTTTT
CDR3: CASSFTGGAAGELFF

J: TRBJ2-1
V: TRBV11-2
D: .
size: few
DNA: TGTGCCAGCAGCCCCATGGGGCCTTATGAGCAGTTCTTC
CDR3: CASSPMGPYEQFF

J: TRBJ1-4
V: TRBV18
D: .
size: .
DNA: TGTGCCAGCTCATCCGGACAGCCCAGGTTAAATGAAAAACTGTTTTTT
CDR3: CASSSGQPRLNEKLFF

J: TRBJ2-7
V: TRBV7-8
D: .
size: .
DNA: TGTGCCAGCAGCTTCGGCAGCGGCTCCTACGAGCAGTACTTC
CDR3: CASSFGSGSYEQYF

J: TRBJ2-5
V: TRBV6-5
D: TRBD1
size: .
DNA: TGTGCCAGCAGTTACGGACAGGAAGAGACCCAGTACTTC
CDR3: CASSYGQEETQYF

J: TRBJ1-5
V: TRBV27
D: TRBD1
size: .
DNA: TGTGCCAGCAGTAGACAGGGCGATCAGCCCCAGCATTTT
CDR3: CASSRQGDQPQHF

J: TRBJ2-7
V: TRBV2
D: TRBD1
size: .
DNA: TGTGCCAGCTCCCTAGGACAGGGATCCTACGAGCAGTACTTC
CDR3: CASSLGQGSYEQYF

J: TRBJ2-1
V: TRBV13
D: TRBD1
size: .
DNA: TGTGCCAGCAGCTTACGGGACAGGGGAGTCAATGAGCAGTTCTTC
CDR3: CASSLRDRGVNEQFF

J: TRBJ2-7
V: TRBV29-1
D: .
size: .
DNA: TGCAGCGTTACAGACAGGAGCTCCTACGAGCAGTACTTC
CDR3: CSVTDRSSYEQYF

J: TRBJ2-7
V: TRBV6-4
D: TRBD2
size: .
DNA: TGTGCCAGCAGTGACCCGAGGCTAGCGGGACCTACCTACGAGCAGTACTTC
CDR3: CASSDPRLAGPTYEQYF